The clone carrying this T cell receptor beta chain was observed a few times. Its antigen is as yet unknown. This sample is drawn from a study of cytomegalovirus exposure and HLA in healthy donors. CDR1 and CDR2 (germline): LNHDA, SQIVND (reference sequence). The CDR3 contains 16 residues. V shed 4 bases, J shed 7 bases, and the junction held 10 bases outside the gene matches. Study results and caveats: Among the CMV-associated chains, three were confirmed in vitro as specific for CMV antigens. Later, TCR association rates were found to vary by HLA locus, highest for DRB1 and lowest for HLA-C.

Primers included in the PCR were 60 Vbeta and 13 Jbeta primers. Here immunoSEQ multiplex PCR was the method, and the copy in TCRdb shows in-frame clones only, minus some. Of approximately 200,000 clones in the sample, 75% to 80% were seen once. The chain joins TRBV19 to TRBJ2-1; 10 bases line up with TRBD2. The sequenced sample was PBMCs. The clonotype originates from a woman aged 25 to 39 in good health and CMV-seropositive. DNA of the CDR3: TGTGCCAGTAGTAATCGACTAAAGCGGGAGGGAAATGAGCAGTTCTTC. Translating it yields CASSNRLKREGNEQFF.